This T cell receptor (beta chain) was captured in a study of shared clonotypes between healthy human individuals. Study context: CD4 naive cells filled three plates per donor, CD4 memory three, CD8 naive two and CD8 memory one. Study findings and constraints: Roughly 5% of naive CD4 clonotypes were common to a handful of donors. Naive subsets generally exceeded memory subsets in estimated richness.

Concerning this clone itself: Its target is not known.

V was clipped by 5 bases and J by 6 bases, with 16 bases between them. CDR3 length: 15 amino acids. Germline V gene sequence: CDR1 SGHVS, CDR2 FNYEAQ. Assay: immunoSEQ multiplex PCR; the TCRdb copy retains only in-frame clones and omits some. The table has 1.5 million to 1.9 million clones, around 98% seen once. This sequence was found in a man aged 25 to 45 in good health. The chain uses TRBV7-6 and TRBJ2-2; possible D gene TRBD2, 5 bases. Sequencing was performed on naive CD4+ T cells sorted from blood. Specified subset: CD45RA+ positively selected. For the CDR3, the DNA is TGTGCCAGCAGCCCCTACGAGGGATGGTCCGGGGAGCTGTTTTTT. Amino acid sequence: CASSPYEGWSGELFF. The complete variable domain, with remaining parts taken from reference TRBV7-6 and TRBJ2-2, reads GAGVSQSPRYKVTKRGQDVALRCDPISGHVSLYWYRQALGQGPEFLTYFNYEAQQDKSGLPNDRFSAERPEGSISTLTIQRTEQRDSAMYRCASSPYEGWSGELFFGEGSRLTVL.